Each of the 17 T cell receptor beta chains below was sequenced from the same sample in a study of Tregs in tolerant kidney transplant recipients. Mixed chimerism was transient after nonmyeloablative marrow transplants from related graft donors. Libraries were prepared by immunoSEQ multiplex PCR; TCRdb keeps only in-frame clonotypes and omits some of them. The sample has some 10,000 clones; the top ten hold roughly 26%. The specimen was CD8+ T cells from blood (PBMCs), collected 24 months after the transplant. These receptors all stem from a human patient who received a combined kidney and bone marrow transplant. Certain T cells may be donor cells from the graft.

A note on this clone: The missing CDR3 end, 3 residues past where the read stops, is filled in from the germline J gene. This chain joins TRBV29-1 and TRBJ1-1; 8 nucleotides agree with TRBD1. The ends lost 6 bases at V and 7 bases at J; junction bases unmatched: 4. The germline gives CDR1 SQVTM, CDR2 ANQGSEA. The CDR3 is 11 residues long. The CDR3 protein is CSVGQGNEAFF. CDR3 DNA, as far as it was read: TGCAGCGTCGGACAGGGTAATGAA. Drawing the rest from reference TRBV29-1 and TRBJ1-1, the complete variable domain is SAVISQKPSRDICQRGTSLTIQCQVDSQVTMMFWYRQQPGQSLTLIATANQGSEATYESGFVIDKFPISRPNLTFSTLTVSNMSPEDSSIYLCSVGQGNEAFFGQGTRLTVV.

Comment on this clone: Read data end 3 residues before the CDR3 end; the end is taken from the germline J gene. V and J are TRBV20-1 and TRBJ1-5; 11 positions match TRBD1. Germline CDR1 DFQATT, CDR2 SNEGSKA (reference sequence). The V segment lost 5 bases and the J segment 0 bases; nucleotides outside the gene matches: 9. The CDR3 contains 17 residues. The CDR3 bases that were read are TGCAGTGCTCCCGGACAGGGGGCACCTGATAGCAATCAGCCC. It translates to CSAPGQGAPDSNQP. In full, the CDR3 is CSAPGQGAPDSNQPQHF.

With regard to this clone: The read is 3 residues too short to cover the CDR3 end, so that end is filled in from the germline J gene. The chain combines TRBV7-7 with TRBJ2-1; TRBD2 might be the D (6 bases). Per germline, CDR1 SSHAT and CDR2 FNYEAQ (reference sequence). This CDR3 spans 15 amino acids. V lost 1 base and J 0 bases, leaving 7 bases between the germline ends. The part of the CDR3 DNA that was read is TGTGCCAGCAGCTTAGATAGCGGCTCCTACAATGAG. It yields the protein CASSLDSGSYNE. The CDR3, in full, reads CASSLDSGSYNEQFF.

A note on this clone: Germline and junction disagree at one end, which may indicate a read error. The read terminates 3 residues ahead of where the CDR3 ends, so the germline J gene completes it. The chain joins TRBV4-2 to TRBJ2-7; 8 bases fit TRBD1. Germline lookup yields CDR1 LGHNA and CDR2 YNFKEQ. This CDR3 spans 13 amino acids. The sequenced CDR3 bases are TGCGCCAGCAGCCACGGGACAGGATACGAG. Translated, it gives CASSHGTGYE. The complete CDR3 reads CASSHGTGYEQYF.

This clone registers medium-sized by frequency. The read terminates 3 residues ahead of where the CDR3 ends, so the germline J gene completes it. The chain joins TRBV2 to TRBJ1-5; D gene uncertain. CDR1 and CDR2 from the germline V gene are SNHLY and FYNNEI. The CDR3 is 16 amino acids. Trimming removed 3 bases at V and 6 bases at J, with 18 bases between. The sequenced part of the CDR3 DNA is TGTGCCAGCAGTGACTCGGTCACGTACTCTTCTCAGCCC. This translates into CASSDSVTYSSQP. The entire CDR3 is CASSDSVTYSSQPQHF.

Comment on this clone: The CDR3 end lies 3 residues beyond the end of the read and is filled in from the germline J gene. The genes are TRBV29-1 and TRBJ2-2; D is ambiguous. CDR1 and CDR2 from the germline V gene are SQVTM and ANQGSEA. The CDR3 sequence is 13 residues long. V was clipped by 6 bases and J by 0 bases, with 8 bases between them. CDR3 region: CSVRLPNTGELFF. The sequenced CDR3 bases are TGCAGCGTGAGACTGCCGAACACCGGGGAG.

As regards this clone: The CDR3 end lies 3 residues beyond the end of the read and is filled in from the germline J gene. The rearrangement uses TRBV19 and TRBJ1-5; 7 bases are shared with TRBD1. Germline-derived CDR1 and CDR2 are LNHDA and SQIVND (reference sequence). The J segment lost 4 bases and the V segment lost 1 base, leaving 10 bases of the junction unmatched. The CDR3 is made up of 17 amino acids. CDR3: CASSIGLGGGKNQPQHF. The covered CDR3 bases are TGTGCCAGTAGTATAGGGCTCGGAGGGGGCAAAAATCAGCCC.

CDR3 bases read: TGTGCCAGCAGCCAGCTAGCGGGAGTGTCCTACAATGAG. Translating it yields CASSQLAGVSYNE. The full CDR3 reads CASSQLAGVSYNEQFF. The chain links TRBV3-1 (or the pseudogene TRBV3-2) to TRBJ2-1, with 10 bases aligning to TRBD2. The CDR3 end falls 3 residues outside the read, so it is completed with the germline J gene. The CDR3 has 16 amino acids. Germline CDR1 is LGHDT and CDR2 is YNNKEL (reference sequence). V dropped 3 bases and J dropped 1; count of bases not matched to a gene: 3.

With respect to this clone: The CDR3 end is not reached by the read, which stops 3 residues before it; the germline J gene fills it in. The chain links TRBV7-6 to TRBJ2-1; D is undetermined. This CDR3 is 14 amino acids long. Trimming shortened V by 1 base and J by 8 bases, and 12 bases separated the two germline ends. Per the germline V gene, CDR1 is SGHVS and CDR2 is FNYEAQ. CDR3 in amino acids: CASSLEVARDEQFF. The sequenced part of the CDR3 DNA is TGTGCCAGCAGCTTAGAGGTAGCCCGCGATGAG.

Comments on this clone: Coverage ceases 3 residues before the CDR3 finishes, and the germline J gene fills in the end. The chain combines TRBV5-1 with TRBJ2-3; 8 bases align to TRBD2. V was pared by 3 bases and J by 6 bases, with 12 bases of the junction left unmatched. Germline CDR1 is SGHRS and CDR2 is YFSETQ. The CDR3 runs to 16 residues. The CDR3 here is CASSWIAGRAGDTQYF. CDR3 DNA, as far as it was read: TGCGCCAGCAGCTGGATAGCGGGACGGGCAGGCGATACG.

CDR3 sequence: CASRISGSGYNEQFF. The DNA read from the CDR3 is TGCGCCAGCAGAATTAGCGGGAGTGGCTACAATGAG. V and J are TRBV5-1 and TRBJ2-1, with 9 bases lining up with TRBD2. Read sequence stops 3 residues before the CDR3 end, and the germline J gene provides the missing end. The germline V gene has CDR1 SGHRS and CDR2 YFSETQ. The J segment lost 3 bases and the V segment lost 5 bases, leaving 6 bases of the junction unmatched. The CDR3 extends over 15 amino acids.

Concerning this clone: The CDR3 extends 3 residues past the end of the read, so its final part is completed from the germline J gene. The chain employs TRBV18 and TRBJ2-7; tentative D call: TRBD1 (5 bases). In germline, CDR1 is KGHSH, CDR2 LQKENI. The CDR3 contains 13 residues. Trimming stripped 4 bases from V and 4 bases from J, with 11 bases between. The covered CDR3 bases are TGTGCCAGCTCACAGGGGCTGACTTACGAG. Translation: CASSQGLTYE. The complete CDR3 sequence is CASSQGLTYEQYF. Looking up the rest from reference TRBV18 and TRBJ2-7 gives the full variable domain: NAGVMQNPRHLVRRRGQEARLRCSPMKGHSHVYWYRQLPEEGLKFMVYLQKENIIDESGMPKERFSAEFPKEGPSILRIQQVVRGDSAAYFCASSQGLTYEQYFGPGTRLTVT.

In regard to this clone: The read is 3 residues too short to cover the CDR3 end, so that end is filled in from the germline J gene. This chain joins TRBV19 and TRBJ1-2, with a possible D match to TRBD1 (5 bases). The ends were cut back, 3 bases at V and 4 bases at J, with 15 bases in the middle. Germline V gives CDR1 LNHDA, CDR2 SQIVND (reference sequence). CDR3 size: 15 residues. The CDR3 DNA, read in part, is TGTGCCAGTAGTATCGCAGGGCCGGGGGGCTATGGC. Translating gives CASSIAGPGGYG. From start to end, the CDR3 is CASSIAGPGGYGYTF.

Comment on this clone: The CDR3 end lies 3 residues beyond the end of the read and is filled in from the germline J gene. The V and J genes are TRBV29-1 and TRBJ2-5; the D is unclear. The CDR3 is made up of 12 amino acids. Trimming took 4 bases from V and 4 from J, leaving 10 bases between them. The germline V gene has CDR1 SQVTM and CDR2 ANQGSEA. This CDR3 reads CSVVQTGETQYF. The sequenced part of the CDR3 DNA is TGCAGCGTTGTCCAGACTGGAGAGACC. Supplemented by reference TRBV29-1 and TRBJ2-5, the full variable domain reads SAVISQKPSRDICQRGTSLTIQCQVDSQVTMMFWYRQQPGQSLTLIATANQGSEATYESGFVIDKFPISRPNLTFSTLTVSNMSPEDSSIYLCSVVQTGETQYFGPGTRLLVL.

With respect to this clone: The read comes to an end 3 residues before the CDR3 does, leaving the germline J gene to fill in the end. V gene TRBV7-3 combines with J gene TRBJ2-5; 8 bases line up with TRBD2. The germline V gene encodes CDR1 SGHTA and CDR2 FQGTGA. The CDR3 consists of 15 residues. J was trimmed by 1 base and V by 2 bases; bases with no gene match: 3. CDR3 DNA, as far as it was read: TGTGCCAGCAGCTTAGCGGGAGGAACCCAAGAGACC. Translating it yields CASSLAGGTQET. The complete CDR3 protein is CASSLAGGTQETQYF.

Remarks on this clone: The sequence runs out 3 residues before the end of the CDR3; the remainder is reconstructed from the germline J gene. This rearrangement joins TRBV20-1 to TRBJ2-2; no clear D. The V end lost 4 bases, the J end lost 6 bases, and 6 bases lay between the germline ends. This CDR3 is 11 amino acids long. CDR1 and CDR2 from the germline V gene are DFQATT and SNEGSKA (reference sequence). CDR3 DNA, as far as it was read: TGCAGTGCTATCGTCGCCGGGGAG. Protein product: CSAIVAGE. The whole CDR3 protein reads CSAIVAGELFF.

Details on this clone: Sequencing ends 3 residues short of the CDR3 end; the germline J gene provides the rest. The V and J genes are TRBV20-1 and TRBJ2-2, with 7 bases aligning to TRBD1. The CDR3 has 15 residues. Germline-derived CDR1 and CDR2 are DFQATT and SNEGSKA (reference sequence). The trim removed 3 bases at V and 3 bases at J, leaving 7 bases unmatched. The DNA read from the CDR3 is TGCAGTGCTAGGTCCTTTCAGGGGGACACCGGGGAG. Translating it yields CSARSFQGDTGE. The full CDR3 is CSARSFQGDTGELFF.